The sequence of this T cell receptor (beta chain) was determined in a study of cytomegalovirus exposure and HLA in healthy donors. The CDR3 consists of 16 residues. After removal of 6 bases from V and 5 bases from J, the junction contained 9 bases not matched to a gene. CDR1 is WSHSY, CDR2 SAAADI, per germline. General study points: A few of the chains that were CMV-associated were confirmed in vitro to be specific for CMV antigens.

A word on this clone: Its specificity is not known.

Data came from immunoSEQ multiplex PCR; TCRdb stores just in-frame clones and leaves some out. The data show approximately 44,000 clones, 88% seen once. The chain carries TRBV10-2 and TRBJ2-5; 13 positions match TRBD2. Sequencing was carried out using PBMCs. The clonotype was recovered from a woman aged 25-40 years in good health and CMV-seronegative. This CDR3 is CASSPGLAGDKETQYF. CDR3 nucleotides: TGCGCCAGCAGCCCAGGACTAGCGGGAGATAAGGAGACCCAGTACTTC.